This record looks at one TCR beta chain sequence and its context. Profiled with immunoSEQ multiplex PCR; TCRdb holds only in-frame clones, not every one. The data show roughly 67,000 clones, approximately 91% seen once. The record originates from a study of T cell changes during pregnancy in multiple sclerosis. This CDR3 has 16 amino acids. Germline-derived CDR1 and CDR2 are SEHNR and FQNEAQ (reference sequence). Losses at the gene ends were 5 bases for V and 6 bases for J; bases not matched to a gene: 12. The sequence was collected from a female donor with multiple sclerosis, enrolled in a pregnancy study. Sequenced material: peripheral blood, taken in the second trimester of pregnancy. The genes are TRBV7-9 and TRBJ1-1; 10 nucleotides align to TRBD1. In DNA, the CDR3 is TGTGCCAGCAGCCCCAACTGGGACAGGGGCACCCCTGAAGCTTTCTTT. Translation: CASSPNWDRGTPEAFF.